These 14 T cell receptor beta chains came from one sample sequenced in a study of blood T cell repertoires in COVID-19. TCRdb keeps only in-frame clones here, not all; method: immunoSEQ multiplex PCR. The table has about 70,000 clones, roughly 86% seen once; the top ten hold less than 15%. The source material was peripheral blood. The receptors derive from a human donor in a cohort sampled during active COVID-19.

This clone was seen once. The rearrangement links TRBV4-2 to TRBJ2-1, with TRBD2 matching over 7 bases. Per the germline V gene, CDR1 is LGHNA and CDR2 is YNFKEQ. V was pared by 7 bases and J by 10 bases, with 10 bases of the junction left unmatched. This CDR3 has 13 residues. The CDR3 reads CASNSGEGMEQFF. The CDR3 DNA reads as TGTGCCAGCAACTCCGGGGAGGGAATGGAGCAGTTCTTC.

The chain has TRBV28 and TRBJ2-7; possible D gene TRBD1, 7 bases. There are 14 residues in the CDR3. V lost 5 bases and J lost 7, with 18 bases in between. Germline CDR1 and CDR2: MDHEN and SYDVKM. CDR3 in amino acids: CASSPPEGAGEQYF. In DNA, the CDR3 is TGTGCCAGCAGTCCTCCGGAGGGGGCGGGAGAGCAGTACTTC. The variable domain in full, completed from reference TRBV28 and TRBJ2-7, reads DVKVTQSSRYLVKRTGEKVFLECVQDMDHENMFWYRQDPGLGLRLIYFSYDVKMKEKGDIPEGYSVSREKKERFSLILESASTNQTSMYLCASSPPEGAGEQYFGPGTRLTVT.

The V and J genes are TRBV27 and TRBJ1-4; D not resolved. Trimming stripped 3 bases from V and 5 bases from J, with 10 bases between. The CDR3 is 14 amino acids. Germline assignment: CDR1 MNHEY and CDR2 SMNVEV (reference sequence). CDR3 loop: CASSFSGLNEKLFF. The CDR3 region has the DNA TGTGCCAGCAGTTTTTCAGGTCTGAATGAAAAACTGTTTTTT.

This chain links TRBV5-6 with TRBJ2-3; D is undetermined. Germline CDR1 is SGHDT and CDR2 is YYEEEE. V was cut by 2 bases and J by 10 bases, with 11 bases left in between. This CDR3 has 12 amino acids. DNA for the CDR3: TGTGCCAGCAGCTTTCTTTATCTCCCGCAGTATTTT. It is translated as CASSFLYLPQYF.

In its sample, this clone was seen once. This rearrangement joins TRBV28 to TRBJ2-7; 7 bases fit TRBD1. There are 17 residues in the CDR3. Germline V gene lookup returns CDR1 MDHEN and CDR2 SYDVKM. Unmatched junction bases numbered 13, after V lost 2 bases and J lost 3 bases. The CDR3 here is CASSLRFGQGENYEQYF. The CDR3 DNA is TGTGCCAGCAGTTTAAGGTTCGGGCAGGGGGAAAACTACGAGCAGTACTTC.

The chain carries TRBV27 and TRBJ2-7; TRBD1 agrees at 9 bases. The CDR3 runs to 15 residues. The germline V gene encodes CDR1 MNHEY and CDR2 SMNVEV (reference sequence). Trimming removed 6 bases from V and 3 bases from J; junction bases left unmatched: 9. CDR3 nucleotides: TGTGCCAGCAGCCCCGGGACAGGGATGGGCTACGAGCAGTACTTC. Amino acid sequence: CASSPGTGMGYEQYF.

The genes are TRBV28 and TRBJ2-7; 10 nucleotides agree with TRBD1. The CDR3 length is 15 residues. Germline loops: CDR1 MDHEN, CDR2 SYDVKM. V shed 6 bases and J 6 bases; nucleotides not matched to a gene: 11. The CDR3 loop reads CASSTPGTGASEQYF. CDR3 DNA: TGTGCCAGCAGCACACCCGGGACAGGGGCGTCCGAGCAGTACTTC. Supplemented by reference TRBV28 and TRBJ2-7, the full variable domain reads DVKVTQSSRYLVKRTGEKVFLECVQDMDHENMFWYRQDPGLGLRLIYFSYDVKMKEKGDIPEGYSVSREKKERFSLILESASTNQTSMYLCASSTPGTGASEQYFGPGTRLTVT.

CDR3 nucleotide sequence: TGTGCCAGCAGCATGGAGGTACAAGCAACTGAAGCTTTCTTT. It specifies CASSMEVQATEAFF. This rearrangement joins TRBV6-4 to TRBJ1-1; D is unclear. CDR1 is MRHNA and CDR2 is SNTAGT in the germline V gene. Between the trimmed V and J ends, which lost 6 bases and 5 bases, there was a span of 16 bases. The CDR3 is 14 residues long.

The V gene is TRBV9, the J gene TRBJ2-4; 7 bases match TRBD2. V shed 0 bases, J shed 6 bases, and the junction held 0 bases outside the gene matches. This CDR3 region has 13 residues. In germline, CDR1 is SGDLS, CDR2 YYNGEE. The CDR3 region has the DNA TGTGCCAGCAGCGTAGGGGAGGGAAACATTCAGTACTTC. Its protein is CASSVGEGNIQYF.

This chain connects TRBV7-9 to TRBJ1-1; possible D gene TRBD1, 6 bases. Germline values: CDR1 SEHNR, CDR2 FQNEAQ (reference sequence). V was pared by 5 bases and J by 1 base, with 17 bases between. The CDR3 length is 16 residues. The CDR3 is CASSEGTGIQNTEAFF. The CDR3 DNA is TGTGCCAGCAGCGAAGGAACAGGGATCCAGAACACTGAAGCTTTCTTT.

V usage is TRBV14 and J usage is TRBJ2-5; 7 bases map to TRBD2. Looked up from germline, CDR1 is SGHDN and CDR2 is FVKESK. This CDR3 has 17 residues. J lost 2 bases, V lost 3 bases, and 12 bases had no gene match. CDR3 nucleotides: TGTGCCAGCAGCCAGACAATCCATGCTAGCGGACAAGAGACCCAGTACTTC. This sequence encodes CASSQTIHASGQETQYF.

J is TRBJ2-7 and V is TRBV7-8, with TRBD2 as a possible D gene (6 bases). This CDR3 has 16 amino acids. Germline V gene sequence: CDR1 SGHVS, CDR2 FQNEAQ. V was trimmed by 6 bases and J by 1 base, leaving 19 bases between them. CDR3 amino acids: CASSPRRDFPSYEQYF. Written as DNA, the CDR3 is TGTGCCAGCAGTCCCCGGAGGGACTTTCCATCCTACGAGCAGTACTTC.

This clone was picked up one time. The chain has TRBV27 and TRBJ1-5; no clear D. CDR3 length: 15 residues. The V and J ends lost 2 bases and 2 bases respectively, with 10 bases between them. Germline V lookup: CDR1 MNHEY, CDR2 SMNVEV (reference sequence). CDR3 DNA sequence: TGTGCCAGCAGTTTACGCTCCGGGGGCAATCAGCCCCAGCATTTT. This translates into CASSLRSGGNQPQHF.

The CDR3 here is CASSTGEHTEAFF. CDR3 coding DNA: TGTGCCAGCAGCACCGGGGAGCACACTGAAGCTTTCTTT. The chain carries TRBV5-4 and TRBJ1-1; D is ambiguous. The CDR3 length is 13 residues. The germline V gene encodes CDR1 SGHNT and CDR2 YYREEE (reference sequence). Trimming removed 4 bases from V and 3 bases from J, with 10 bases in between.